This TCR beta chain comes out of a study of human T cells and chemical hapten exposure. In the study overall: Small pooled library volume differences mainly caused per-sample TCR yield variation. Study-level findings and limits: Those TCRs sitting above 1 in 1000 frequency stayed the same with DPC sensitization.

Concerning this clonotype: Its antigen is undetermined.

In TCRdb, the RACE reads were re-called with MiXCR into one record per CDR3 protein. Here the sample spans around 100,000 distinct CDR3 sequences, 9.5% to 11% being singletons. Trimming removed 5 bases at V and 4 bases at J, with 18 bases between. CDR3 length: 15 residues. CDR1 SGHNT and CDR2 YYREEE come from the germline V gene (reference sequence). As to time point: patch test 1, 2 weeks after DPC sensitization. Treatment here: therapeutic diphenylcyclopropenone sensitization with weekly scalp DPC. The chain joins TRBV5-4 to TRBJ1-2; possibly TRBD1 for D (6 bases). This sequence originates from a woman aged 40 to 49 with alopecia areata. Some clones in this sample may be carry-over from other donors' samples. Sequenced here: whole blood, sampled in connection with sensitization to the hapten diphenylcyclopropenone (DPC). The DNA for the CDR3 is TGTGCCAGCAGATCCGGGAGAGGGGGGAGCTATGGCTACACCTTC. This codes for CASRSGRGGSYGYTF.